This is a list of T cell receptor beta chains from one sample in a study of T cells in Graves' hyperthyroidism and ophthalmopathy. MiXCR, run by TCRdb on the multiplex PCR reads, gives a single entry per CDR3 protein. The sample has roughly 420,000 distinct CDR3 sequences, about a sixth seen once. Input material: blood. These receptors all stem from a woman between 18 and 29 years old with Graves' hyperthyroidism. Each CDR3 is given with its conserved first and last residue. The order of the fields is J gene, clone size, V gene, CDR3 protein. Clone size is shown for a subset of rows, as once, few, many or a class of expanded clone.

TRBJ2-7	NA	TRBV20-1	CSAAGLAGGGAPYEQYF
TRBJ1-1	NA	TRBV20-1	CIQTGTVNTEAFF
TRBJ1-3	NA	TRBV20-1	CSASPAPYSGNTIYF
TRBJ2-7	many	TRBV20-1	CSARGLRAYEQYF
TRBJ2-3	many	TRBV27	CASSFQHVYRPGLAGTDTQYF
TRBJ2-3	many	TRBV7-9	CASSLGQFDYTDTQYF
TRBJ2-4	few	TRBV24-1	CATSEQGKNIQYF
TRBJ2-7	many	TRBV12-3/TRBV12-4	CASSLSVTREQYF
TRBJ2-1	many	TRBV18	CASQTMAGRENEQFF
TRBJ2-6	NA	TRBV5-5	CASSPGRAPPLGANVLTF
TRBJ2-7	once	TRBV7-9	CASSSGQGDRDYEQYF
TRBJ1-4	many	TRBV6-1	CASSRPGQGFEKLFF
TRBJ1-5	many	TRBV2	CASGQDNQPQHF
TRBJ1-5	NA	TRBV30	CAWNLHLNQPQHF
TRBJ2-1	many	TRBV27	CASTPGTAHNEQFF
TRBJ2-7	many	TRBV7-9	CASSHLVSPPYEQYF
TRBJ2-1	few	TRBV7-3	CASSPGFYNEQFF
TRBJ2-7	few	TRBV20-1	CSATGLAGDSYEQYF
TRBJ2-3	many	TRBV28	CASSPRPTDTQYF